This paragraph reports one T cell receptor beta chain. The target of this receptor is not known. The sample holds no much larger clone one base away, and base qualities are not on file. This sample was taken from a study of blood T cell repertoires in COVID-19 (dated by TCRdb to 2018 to 2021). For the study in its entirety: Samples from collaborators originated in the United States, Italy and Spain and spanned both the acute and convalescent phases of COVID-19. The material from the prospective study consisted of cDNA or gDNA derived from T cells, B-cell-depleted T cells, or PBMCs. The dataset comprised deeply sampled blood TCRbeta repertoires from subjects exposed to, actively infected with, or recovered from COVID-19. A freely available public database, intended as a resource for researchers studying the immune response to SARS-CoV-2, is where the repertoires were released. The samples were drawn from two sources: the first 160 participants of the ongoing ImmuneRACE study, and 950 to 1,500 subjects contributed by 6 global collaborators. Nearly every sample came with metadata listing a de-identified subject ID, COVID-19 status, age in years and sex. HLA class I and class II types, where available, came from metadata supplied by the sample provider rather than from assay-based typing. Broader findings and caveats from the paper: Clinical and demographic metadata were provided uncurated, with the amount varying by source and participant.

TCRbeta CDR3 regions were amplified from genomic DNA by means of the immunoSEQ Assay, a bias-controlled multiplex PCR. Turning to the authors' computational methods: The number of nucleated cells in each sample was estimated from the amplification of reference gene primers within the assay. To quantify the absolute abundance of each unique TCRbeta CDR3 rearrangement, sequence reads were collapsed and filtered. For each sample, productive Simpson clonality was calculated by taking the square root of Simpson's diversity index across productive rearrangements. This is the immuneACCESS table as TCRdb keeps it, with only in-frame sequences that have V and J called. A part of the clones is gone; compared with another copy, unresolved V genes explain less than half, and the rest is unexplained. V, J and clone size are those of that table, while D and trimming were read from the DNA. This sample gives a few hundred thousand clones in total; 88% of them show up just once. About 3% of the sample rests with the top ten.

The germline V gene encodes CDR1 SGHAT and CDR2 FQNNGV. Trimming accounts for 3 bases at V and 2 bases at J, while the number of junction bases matched to no gene is 4. The CDR3 contains 15 residues, cysteine and phenylalanine counted. The retained sequence is limited to the CDR3, 45 bases, with the frame set at the first base. Participants in the prospective study were enrolled through a virtual design, were aged roughly 18 to 100 years, and lived in roughly 24 United States geographic areas. In the prospective study, cohorts were assigned on the basis of participant-reported clinical history obtained from a screening survey and a study questionnaire. For ImmuneRACE Cohort 3, a participant was defined as recovered based on two consecutive negative NP/OP PCR tests, clearance by a healthcare professional, or resolution of symptoms. In the prospective study, mobile phlebotomists collected whole blood, serum and a nasopharyngeal or oropharyngeal swab from each participant. Additional blood draws and questionnaires over an approximately two-month period could optionally be provided by prospective study participants. Prospective study blood samples were shipped either frozen or at room temperature before DNA extraction.

This clonotype was sampled from a woman aged 50 to 65 who had recovered from COVID-19. The source material was PBMCs or T cells enriched from blood (not recorded which). The chain joins TRBV11-2 to TRBJ1-5; TRBD1 fits 7 bases in the junction. This receptor has the CDR3 CASSLGQGGNQPQHF. DNA sequence: TGTGCCAGCAGCTTGGGTCAGGGGGGCAATCAGCCCCAGCATTTT.